This TCR beta chain stems from a study of CD8 T cells in ankylosing spondylitis. Points from the study as a whole: It appeared that ankylosing spondylitis blood was characterized by a TCR beta motif of several highly homologous variants. Past research had described some motif variants in reactive arthritis synovial fluid and blood.

TCRdb passed the 5' RACE reads through MiXCR, listing each CDR3 protein once. The sample yields a few hundred thousand distinct CDR3 sequences, about a fifth seen once. The length of the CDR3 is 14 residues. V dropped 6 bases and J dropped 4; count of bases not matched to a gene: 2. Per germline, CDR1 SNHLY and CDR2 FYNNEI. Details on this clonotype: Its antigen is unidentified.

The sample was blood, either unsorted or a sorted T cell fraction (not recorded which). J is TRBJ2-3 and V is TRBV2; 12 nucleotides align to TRBD1. The TCR comes from a male donor with ankylosing spondylitis. The CDR3, as DNA: TGTGCCAGCAGCCGGGACAGGGGGCCAGATACGCAGTATTTT. This translates into CASSRDRGPDTQYF.